The 25 T cell receptor beta chains listed next were all sequenced from one sample in a study of blood T cell repertoires in COVID-19. Measured with immunoSEQ multiplex PCR; TCRdb has only the in-frame clones, and not every one. The profile shows around 230,000 clones, 70% to 90% of them singletons. The source material was PBMCs or T cells enriched from blood (not recorded which). These receptors all come from a man aged 35-49 years who had recovered from COVID-19.

Only one count was recorded for this clone. The chain recombines TRBV10-2 with TRBJ2-2; TRBD1 might be the D (6 bases). CDR1 and CDR2 (germline): WSHSY, SAAADI. Between the trimmed V and J ends, which lost 5 bases and 5 bases, there was a span of 12 bases. This CDR3 spans 14 amino acids. The CDR3 region is CASSNNRETGELFF. CDR3 sequence (DNA): TGCGCCAGCAGTAACAACAGGGAAACCGGGGAGCTGTTTTTT.

The genes are TRBV2 and TRBJ1-1, with D hard to call. CDR3 length equals 15 residues. Germline CDR1 is SNHLY and CDR2 is FYNNEI. V was trimmed by 6 bases and J by 3 bases, leaving 17 bases between them. The chain's CDR3 is CASSLAFAVDTEAFF. CDR3 sequence (DNA): TGTGCCAGCAGCCTGGCCTTCGCGGTAGACACTGAAGCTTTCTTT. The full variable domain, rest sourced from reference TRBV2 and TRBJ1-1, is EPEVTQTPSHQVTQMGQEVILRCVPISNHLYFYWYRQILGQKVEFLVSFYNNEISEKSEIFDDQFSVERPDGSNFTLKIRSTKLEDSAMYFCASSLAFAVDTEAFFGQGTRLTVV.

The genes are TRBV6-5 and TRBJ2-3; the D is unclear. CDR1 and CDR2 (germline): MNHEY, SVGAGI. V lost 0 bases and J lost 7, with 11 bases in between. The CDR3 contains 14 residues. CDR3 sequence reads: CASSYSAKPNTQYF. Here the CDR3 DNA reads TGTGCCAGCAGTTACTCGGCCAAACCAAATACGCAGTATTTT.

This chain joins TRBV6-5 and TRBJ2-1; perhaps TRBD2 as D (5 bases). Germline loops: CDR1 MNHEY, CDR2 SVGAGI. This CDR3 spans 12 amino acids. The V and J ends lost 8 bases and 5 bases respectively, with 10 bases between them. Written as DNA, the CDR3 is TGTGCCAGCCGGGGTATCGACAATGAGCAGTTCTTC. The encoded protein is CASRGIDNEQFF.

This clone was counted a single time. This chain uses TRBV2 with TRBJ2-3; D is perhaps TRBD2 (5 bases). CDR3 length: 14 residues. Germline V gene sequence: CDR1 SNHLY, CDR2 FYNNEI. V gave up 8 bases and J gave up 2 bases, with 14 bases separating them. As DNA, the CDR3 is TGTGCCAGCTTTTTGGGAGTAAACACAGATACGCAGTATTTT. Translation gives CASFLGVNTDTQYF. Combining the CDR3 with reference TRBV2 and TRBJ2-3 gives the whole variable domain EPEVTQTPSHQVTQMGQEVILRCVPISNHLYFYWYRQILGQKVEFLVSFYNNEISEKSEIFDDQFSVERPDGSNFTLKIRSTKLEDSAMYFCASFLGVNTDTQYFGPGTRLTVL.

The rearrangement joins TRBV3-1 (or the pseudogene TRBV3-2) to TRBJ2-3, with 7 bases matching TRBD2. The germline V gene has CDR1 LGHDT and CDR2 YNNKEL (reference sequence). The CDR3 sequence is 13 residues long. V was pared by 6 bases and J by 6 bases, with 6 bases of the junction left unmatched. In nucleotides, the CDR3 is TGTGCCAGCAGGTATTTGGGGGGGGATACGCAGTATTTT. As protein: CASRYLGGDTQYF.

CDR3 residues: CASSPTVSPREQYF. As DNA, the CDR3 is TGTGCCAGCTCACCGACAGTATCACCGCGGGAGCAGTACTTC. The chain couples TRBV18 to TRBJ2-7; D is possibly TRBD1 (5 bases). The germline CDR1 and CDR2 sequences are KGHSH and LQKENI. Trimming left V 3 bases short and J 7 bases short, with 16 bases between. The CDR3 runs 14 residues.

The rearrangement uses TRBV27 and TRBJ2-6, with D unresolved. Trimming stripped 3 bases from V and 0 bases from J, with 6 bases between. Looked up from germline, CDR1 is MNHEY and CDR2 is SMNVEV (reference sequence). This CDR3 comprises 15 residues. The DNA of the CDR3 is TGTGCCAGCAGTTTCGCTAGCTCTGGGGCCAACGTCCTGACTTTC. Encoded protein: CASSFASSGANVLTF.

The gene calls are TRBV27 and TRBJ2-7; D unresolved. Germline CDR1 reads MNHEY; CDR2 reads SMNVEV (reference sequence). This CDR3 has 10 residues. Deletions cut 8 bases from V and 4 bases from J, with 6 bases between. The CDR3 DNA is TGTGCCAGCGGCAAATACGAGCAGTACTTC. It codes for CASGKYEQYF.

The rearrangement uses TRBV5-8 and TRBJ2-6; 7 bases match TRBD1. V trimming: 4 bases; J trimming: 0 bases; junction bases outside the gene matches: 4. The CDR3 runs to 16 residues. Germline V gene data show CDR1 as SGHTS and CDR2 as YDEGEE. The CDR3 coding sequence is TGTGCCAGCAGCCGGGACAGCCTCTCTGGGGCCAACGTCCTGACTTTC. It translates to CASSRDSLSGANVLTF.

This chain links TRBV19 with TRBJ1-2, with TRBD1 matching 12 bases. There are 16 residues in the CDR3. J gave up 4 bases and V 3 bases, and 6 bases lay outside the gene matches. From germline, CDR1 is LNHDA and CDR2 SQIVND (reference sequence). The CDR3 region has the DNA TGTGCCAGTAGTATCGGGACAGGGGGCGCGAGCTATGGCTACACCTTC. This encodes CASSIGTGGASYGYTF.

This clone was recorded at least ten times. This rearrangement joins TRBV12-3 or TRBV12-4 to TRBJ2-7; a weak D match, TRBD2 (6 bases). This CDR3 is built from 12 residues. Trimming removed 7 bases at V and 9 bases at J, with 16 bases between. The CDR3 DNA reads as TGTGCCAGCACCCCTATGGGGGGTGTGCAGTACTTC. It codes for CASTPMGGVQYF.

This clone was recorded a few times. The CDR3 here is CAWSPHTGQTNEKLFF. CDR3 DNA sequence: TGTGCCTGGAGTCCCCATACGGGACAGACTAATGAAAAACTGTTTTTT. The V and J genes are TRBV30 and TRBJ1-4; 7 nucleotides align to TRBD1. CDR3 length: 16 amino acids. Germline V gene sequence: CDR1 GTSNPN, CDR2 SVGIG (reference sequence). V lost 2 bases to trimming and J lost 2 bases; unmatched junction nucleotides: 8.

This clone was seen more than once but under ten times. This rearrangement joins TRBV3-1 (or the pseudogene TRBV3-2) to TRBJ2-7; perhaps TRBD2 as D (5 bases). The CDR3 has 16 amino acids. Trimming stripped 4 bases from V and 2 bases from J, with 18 bases between. In germline, CDR1 is LGHDT, CDR2 YNNKEL (reference sequence). Here the CDR3 reads CASSRKERRTTYEQYF. In nucleotides, the CDR3 is TGTGCCAGCAGCCGGAAGGAGCGGAGAACAACCTACGAGCAGTACTTC.

The CDR3 coding sequence is TGTGCCAGCAGTTCGTCCCAGGGTTACGAGCAGTACTTC. The encoded protein is CASSSSQGYEQYF. V and J are TRBV6-5 and TRBJ2-7; weak D call: TRBD1 (5 bases). CDR1 is MNHEY, CDR2 SVGAGI, per germline. This CDR3 region has 13 residues. Trimming cost V 4 bases and J 4 bases, with 11 bases left between them.

The chain links TRBV29-1 to TRBJ1-3; no reliable D call. Germline assignment: CDR1 SQVTM and CDR2 ANQGSEA. Trimming cost V 7 bases and J 4 bases, with 17 bases left between them. The CDR3 length is 14 residues. CDR3 bases: TGCAGCGCCTCGCGGGAAGGGTTGGGAAACACCATATATTTT. Translating it yields CSASREGLGNTIYF.

The rearrangement uses TRBV5-8 and TRBJ1-2, with TRBD1 identical over 7 bases. After removal of 4 bases from V and 8 bases from J, the junction contained 11 bases not matched to a gene. The germline CDR1 and CDR2 sequences are SGHTS and YDEGEE. The CDR3 length is 14 residues. As DNA, the CDR3 is TGTGCCAGCAGCCCTCGTCCGAGGGGGCAGGGCTACACCTTC. Its translation is CASSPRPRGQGYTF.

This clone was counted a single time. This sequence joins TRBV4-1 and TRBJ2-7; 7 bases map to TRBD1. CDR3 length: 14 amino acids. From germline, CDR1 is MGHRA and CDR2 YSYEKL. The J segment lost 3 bases and the V segment lost 2 bases, leaving 4 bases of the junction unmatched. The CDR3 spells CASSQRTGNYEQYF. In DNA, the CDR3 is TGCGCCAGCAGCCAAAGGACAGGCAACTACGAGCAGTACTTC.

The chain employs TRBV7-2 and TRBJ2-2; TRBD2 aligns across 8 bases. The CDR3 runs to 17 residues. J gave up 4 bases and V 5 bases, and 12 bases lay outside the gene matches. CDR1 and CDR2 from the germline V gene are SGHTA and FQGNSA. The CDR3 DNA sequence: TGTGCCAGCAGCCCCCGGGGGGGCGGGGGGACCACCGGGGAGCTGTTTTTT. It encodes CASSPRGGGGTTGELFF.

The chain employs TRBV4-1 and TRBJ1-6; TRBD1 aligns across 7 bases. The CDR3 sequence is 14 residues long. Germline-derived CDR1 and CDR2 are MGHRA and YSYEKL. Losses at the gene ends were 3 bases for V and 7 bases for J; bases not matched to a gene: 3. Written as DNA, the CDR3 is TGCGCCAGCAGCCAGGGACAGATAAATTCACCCCTCCACTTT. Amino acids: CASSQGQINSPLHF.

The gene calls are TRBV7-3 and TRBJ2-1; D may be TRBD2 (6 bases). This CDR3 region has 13 residues. Germline lookup yields CDR1 SGHTA and CDR2 FQGTGA. V was pared by 5 bases and J by 9 bases, with 14 bases between. The CDR3 DNA reads as TGTGCCAGCAGCCAAGACCCGGAGGGTGAGCAGTTCTTC. It yields the protein CASSQDPEGEQFF.

V usage is TRBV18 and J usage is TRBJ2-6; 7 bases align to TRBD1. The CDR3 contains 17 residues. Germline CDR1 KGHSH, CDR2 LQKENI. The junction had 5 bases not matched to a gene; V was cut back by 3 bases and J by 0 bases. The CDR3: CASSPTGQSSGANVLTF. CDR3 coding DNA: TGTGCCAGCTCACCTACGGGACAGTCCTCTGGGGCCAACGTCCTGACTTTC.

This clone was seen a few times. This rearrangement joins TRBV5-1 to TRBJ2-7; TRBD1 agrees at 9 bases. Germline CDR1 reads SGHRS; CDR2 reads YFSETQ. After removal of 2 bases from V and 3 bases from J, the junction contained 3 bases not matched to a gene. The length of the CDR3 is 14 residues. DNA of the CDR3: TGCGCCAGCAGCTTCACAGGGGGCTACTACGAGCAGTACTTC. Amino acids: CASSFTGGYYEQYF. The variable domain in full, with the rest retrieved from reference TRBV5-1 and TRBJ2-7, is KAGVTQTPRYLIKTRGQQVTLSCSPISGHRSVSWYQQTPGQGLQFLFEYFSETQRNKGNFPGRFSGRQFSNSRSEMNVSTLELGDSALYLCASSFTGGYYEQYFGPGTRLTVT.

The V gene is TRBV9, the J gene TRBJ2-2, with D tentatively TRBD2 (5 bases). The V gene lost 0 bases and the J gene lost 7 bases, with 7 bases spanning the gap. Germline values: CDR1 SGDLS, CDR2 YYNGEE. The CDR3 is 13 residues long. This chain's CDR3 is CASSVVGVGELFF. CDR3 nucleotide sequence: TGTGCCAGCAGCGTAGTGGGAGTCGGGGAGCTGTTTTTT.

A word on this clone: Germline is not matched at one junction end, which may reflect a read error. CDR3 DNA: TGTGCCAGCAGCGAAATGGATGGAGCAGGGGCCAAGGTCTTC. Translation: CASSEMDGAGAKVF. The chain employs TRBV7-6 and TRBJ2-1; tentatively, D is TRBD1 (6 bases). From germline, CDR1 is SGHVS and CDR2 FNYEAQ. The CDR3 is 14 amino acids.